Listed here is a single T cell receptor beta chain. CDR3 length: 14 amino acids. Germline V gene sequence: CDR1 SEHNR, CDR2 FQNEAQ (reference sequence). With V trimmed by 3 bases and J by 5 bases, 5 bases remained unmatched. Original processing notes: Reference gene primer amplification yielded estimated nucleated cell counts. Measured with immunoSEQ multiplex PCR; TCRdb has only the in-frame clones, and not every one. V and J calls and clone size are given by that table; D and trimming were obtained from the DNA. The table has under 200,000 clones, about 80% seen once. This sample stems from a study of blood T cell repertoires in COVID-19. Across the whole study: Some COVID-19 samples were acute and others convalescent; all came from the United States, Italy and Spain. Sample material is recorded as cDNA or gDNA derived from T cells, B-cell-depleted T cells, or PBMCs.

This receptor was identified in a man in his 60s with acute or convalescent COVID-19. The sequenced material came from peripheral blood. The chain employs TRBV7-9 and TRBJ2-5; 8 bases map to TRBD2. The CDR3 DNA reads as TGTGCCAGCAGCTTGGGGCGGGAGGTGGAGACCCAGTACTTC. Its protein product is CASSLGREVETQYF.